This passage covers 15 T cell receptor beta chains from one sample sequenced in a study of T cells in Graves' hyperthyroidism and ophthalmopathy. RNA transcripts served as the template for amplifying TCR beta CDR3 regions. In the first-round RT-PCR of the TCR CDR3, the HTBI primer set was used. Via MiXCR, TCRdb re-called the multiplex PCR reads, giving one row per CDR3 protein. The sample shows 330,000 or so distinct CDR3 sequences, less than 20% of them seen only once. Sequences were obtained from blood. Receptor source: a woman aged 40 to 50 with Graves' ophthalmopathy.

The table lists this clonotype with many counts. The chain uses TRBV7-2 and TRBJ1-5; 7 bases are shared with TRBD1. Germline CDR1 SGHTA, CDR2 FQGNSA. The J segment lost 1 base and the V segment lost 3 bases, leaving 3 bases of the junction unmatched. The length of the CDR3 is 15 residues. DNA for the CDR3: TGTGCCAGCAGCTTGACAGGGACGAGCAATCAGCCCCAGCATTTT. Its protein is CASSLTGTSNQPQHF. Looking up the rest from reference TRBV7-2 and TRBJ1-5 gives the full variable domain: GAGVSQSPSNKVTEKGKDVELRCDPISGHTALYWYRQSLGQGLEFLIYFQGNSAPDKSGLPSDRFSAERTGGSVSTLTIQRTQQEDSAVYLCASSLTGTSNQPQHFGDGTRLSIL.

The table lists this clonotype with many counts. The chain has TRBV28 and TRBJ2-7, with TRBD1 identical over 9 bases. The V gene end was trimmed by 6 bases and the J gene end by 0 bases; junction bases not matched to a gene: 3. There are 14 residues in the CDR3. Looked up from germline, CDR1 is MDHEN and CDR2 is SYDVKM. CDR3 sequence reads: CASRDRGASYEQYF. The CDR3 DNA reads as TGTGCCAGCAGGGACAGGGGCGCCTCCTACGAGCAGTACTTC.

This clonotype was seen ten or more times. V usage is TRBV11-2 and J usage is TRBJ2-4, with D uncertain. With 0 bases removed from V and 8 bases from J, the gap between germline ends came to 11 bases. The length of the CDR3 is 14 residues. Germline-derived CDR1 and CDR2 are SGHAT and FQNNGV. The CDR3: CASSLDPAWDIQYF. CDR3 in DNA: TGTGCCAGCAGCTTAGATCCAGCGTGGGACATTCAGTACTTC.

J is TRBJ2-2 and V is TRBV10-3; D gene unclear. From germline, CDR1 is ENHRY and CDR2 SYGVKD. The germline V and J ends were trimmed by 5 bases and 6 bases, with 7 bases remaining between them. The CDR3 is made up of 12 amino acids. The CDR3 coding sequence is TGTGCCATCAGTTCTAGTTCCGGGGAGCTGTTTTTT. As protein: CAISSSSGELFF.

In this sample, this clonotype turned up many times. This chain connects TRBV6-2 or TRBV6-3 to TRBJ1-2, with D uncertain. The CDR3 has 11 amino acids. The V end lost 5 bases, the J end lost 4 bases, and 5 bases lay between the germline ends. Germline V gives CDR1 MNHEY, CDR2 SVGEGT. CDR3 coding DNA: TGTGCCAGCAGTGATCCCTATGGCTACACCTTC. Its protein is CASSDPYGYTF.

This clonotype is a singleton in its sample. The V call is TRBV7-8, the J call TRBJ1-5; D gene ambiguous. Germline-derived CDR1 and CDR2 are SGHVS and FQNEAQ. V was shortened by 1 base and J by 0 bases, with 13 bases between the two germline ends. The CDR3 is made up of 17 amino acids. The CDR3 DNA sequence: TGTGCCAGCAGCTTAGAGGCACCAACCTATAGCAATCAGCCCCAGCATTTT. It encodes CASSLEAPTYSNQPQHF.

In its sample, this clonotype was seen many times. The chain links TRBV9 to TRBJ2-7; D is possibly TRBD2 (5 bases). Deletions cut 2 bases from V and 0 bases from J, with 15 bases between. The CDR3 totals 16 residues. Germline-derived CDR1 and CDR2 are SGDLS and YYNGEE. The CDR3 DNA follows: TGTGCCAGCAGCGTCCGGGAAGCGGCCGCCTCCTACGAGCAGTACTTC. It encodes CASSVREAAASYEQYF.

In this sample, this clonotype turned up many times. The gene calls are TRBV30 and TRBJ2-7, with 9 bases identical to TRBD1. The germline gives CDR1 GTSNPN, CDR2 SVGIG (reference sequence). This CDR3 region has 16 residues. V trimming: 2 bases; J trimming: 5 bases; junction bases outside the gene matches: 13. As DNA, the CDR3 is TGTGCCTGGAGTCAGGGCTGGGGGACAGGGTGGGACGAGCAGTACTTC. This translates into CAWSQGWGTGWDEQYF.

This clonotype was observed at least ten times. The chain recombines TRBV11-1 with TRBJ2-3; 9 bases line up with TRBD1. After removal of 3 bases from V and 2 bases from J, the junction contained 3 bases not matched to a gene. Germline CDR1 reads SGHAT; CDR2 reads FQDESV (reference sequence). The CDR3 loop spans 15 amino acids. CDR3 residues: CASSFGTGLTDTQYF. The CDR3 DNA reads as TGTGCCAGCAGCTTTGGGACAGGGCTCACAGATACGCAGTATTTT.

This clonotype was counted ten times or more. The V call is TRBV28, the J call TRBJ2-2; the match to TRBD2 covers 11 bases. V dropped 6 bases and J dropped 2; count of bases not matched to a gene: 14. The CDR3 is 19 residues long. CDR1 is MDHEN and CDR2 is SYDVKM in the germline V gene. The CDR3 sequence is CASSLPRLAGKLNTGELFF. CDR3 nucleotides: TGTGCCAGCAGCCTTCCCCGACTAGCGGGGAAATTAAACACCGGGGAGCTGTTTTTT.

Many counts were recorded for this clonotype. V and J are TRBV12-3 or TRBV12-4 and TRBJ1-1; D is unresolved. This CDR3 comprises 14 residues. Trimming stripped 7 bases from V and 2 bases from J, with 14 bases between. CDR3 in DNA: TGTGCCAGCACTGCTGGCAGTCCCAACACTGAAGCTTTCTTT. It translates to CASTAGSPNTEAFF.

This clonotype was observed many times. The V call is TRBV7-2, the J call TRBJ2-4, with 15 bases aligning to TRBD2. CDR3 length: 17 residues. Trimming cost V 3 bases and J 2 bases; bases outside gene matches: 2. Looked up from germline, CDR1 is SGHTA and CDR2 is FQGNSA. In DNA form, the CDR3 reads TGTGCCAGCAGCTTGGGACTAGCGGGAGGAACCAAAAACATTCAGTACTTC. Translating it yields CASSLGLAGGTKNIQYF.

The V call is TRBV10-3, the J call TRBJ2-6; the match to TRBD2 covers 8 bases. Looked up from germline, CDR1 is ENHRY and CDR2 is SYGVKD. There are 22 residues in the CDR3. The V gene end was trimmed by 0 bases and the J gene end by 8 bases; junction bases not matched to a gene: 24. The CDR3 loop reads CAISESSVVSGRGLGGTNVLTF. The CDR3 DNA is TGTGCCATCAGTGAGTCATCAGTCGTGAGCGGGAGAGGGCTAGGGGGGACCAACGTCCTGACTTTC.

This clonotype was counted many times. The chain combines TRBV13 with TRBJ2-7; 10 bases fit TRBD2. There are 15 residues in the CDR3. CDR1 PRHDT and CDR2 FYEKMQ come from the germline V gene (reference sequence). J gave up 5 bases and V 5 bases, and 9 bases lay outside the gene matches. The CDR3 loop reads CASSGLAGVIDEQYF. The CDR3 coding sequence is TGTGCCAGCAGCGGTCTAGCGGGAGTCATCGACGAGCAGTACTTC.

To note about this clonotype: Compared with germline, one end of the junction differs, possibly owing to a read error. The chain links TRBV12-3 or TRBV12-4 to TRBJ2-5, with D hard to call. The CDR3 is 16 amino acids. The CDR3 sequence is CASSLVLGRTLGTQYF. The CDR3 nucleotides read TGTGCCAGCAGCTTAGTTCTTGGCAGAACCTTGGGGACCCAGTACTTC.